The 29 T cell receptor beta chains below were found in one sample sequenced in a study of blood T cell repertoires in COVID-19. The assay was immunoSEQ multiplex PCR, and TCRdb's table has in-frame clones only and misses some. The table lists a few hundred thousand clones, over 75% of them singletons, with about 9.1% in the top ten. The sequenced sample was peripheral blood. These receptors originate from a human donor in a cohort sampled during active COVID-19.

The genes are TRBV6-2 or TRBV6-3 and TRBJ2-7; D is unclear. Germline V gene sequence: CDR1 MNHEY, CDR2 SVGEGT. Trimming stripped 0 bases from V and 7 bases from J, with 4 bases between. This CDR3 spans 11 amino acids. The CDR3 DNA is TGTGCCAGCAGTTACTCCTTAGAGCAGTACTTC. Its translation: CASSYSLEQYF.

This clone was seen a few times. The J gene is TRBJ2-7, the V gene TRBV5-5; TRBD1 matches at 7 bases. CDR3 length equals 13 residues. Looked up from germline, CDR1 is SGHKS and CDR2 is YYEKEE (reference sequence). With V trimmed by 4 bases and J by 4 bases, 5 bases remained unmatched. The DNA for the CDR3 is TGTGCCAGCAGCACCCGGGACAGTTACGAGCAGTACTTC. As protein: CASSTRDSYEQYF.

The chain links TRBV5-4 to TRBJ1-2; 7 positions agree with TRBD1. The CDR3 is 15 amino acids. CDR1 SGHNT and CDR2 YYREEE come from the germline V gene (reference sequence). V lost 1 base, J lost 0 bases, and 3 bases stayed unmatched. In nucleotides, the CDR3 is TGTGCCAGCAGCTTGACAGGGGTATCTAACTATGGCTACACCTTC. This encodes CASSLTGVSNYGYTF.

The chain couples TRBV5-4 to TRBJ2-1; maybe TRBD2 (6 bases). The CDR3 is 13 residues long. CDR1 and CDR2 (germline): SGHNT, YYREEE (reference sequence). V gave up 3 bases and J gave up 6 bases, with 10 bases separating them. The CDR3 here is CASSSRRVNEQFF. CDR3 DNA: TGTGCCAGCAGCTCGAGGAGGGTCAATGAGCAGTTCTTC.

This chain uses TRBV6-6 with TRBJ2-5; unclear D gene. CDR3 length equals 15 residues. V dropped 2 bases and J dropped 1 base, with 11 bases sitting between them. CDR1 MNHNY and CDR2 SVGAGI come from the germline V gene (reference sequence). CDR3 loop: CASSYPPSAQETQYF. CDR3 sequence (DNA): TGTGCCAGCAGTTACCCCCCCAGCGCCCAAGAGACCCAGTACTTC.

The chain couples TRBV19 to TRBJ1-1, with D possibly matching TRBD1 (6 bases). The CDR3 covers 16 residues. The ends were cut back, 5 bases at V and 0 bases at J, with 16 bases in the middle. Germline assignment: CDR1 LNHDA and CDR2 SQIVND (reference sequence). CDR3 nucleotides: TGTGCCAGTAGTGAACAGGGTACGAGGTTGAACACTGAAGCTTTCTTT. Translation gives CASSEQGTRLNTEAFF.

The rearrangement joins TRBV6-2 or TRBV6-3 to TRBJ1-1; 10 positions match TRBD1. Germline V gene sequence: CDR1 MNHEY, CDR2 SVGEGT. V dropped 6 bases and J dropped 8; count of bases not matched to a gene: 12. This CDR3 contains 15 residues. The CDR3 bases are TGTGCCAGCAGCACGCCCGCGACAGGGGGCAGAGAAGCTTTCTTT. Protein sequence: CASSTPATGGREAFF.

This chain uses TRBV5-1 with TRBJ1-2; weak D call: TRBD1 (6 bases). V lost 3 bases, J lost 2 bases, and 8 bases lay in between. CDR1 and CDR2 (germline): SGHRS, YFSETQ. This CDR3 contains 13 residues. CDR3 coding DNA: TGCGCCAGCAGCTCAGGGGCCAACTATGGCTACACCTTC. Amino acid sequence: CASSSGANYGYTF.

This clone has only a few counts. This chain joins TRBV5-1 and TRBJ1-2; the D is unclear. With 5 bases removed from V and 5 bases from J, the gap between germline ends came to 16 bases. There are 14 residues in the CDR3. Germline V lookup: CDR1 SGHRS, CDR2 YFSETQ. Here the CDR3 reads CASRSDVTGYGYTF. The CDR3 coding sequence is TGCGCCAGCAGGTCGGACGTAACGGGGTATGGCTACACCTTC.

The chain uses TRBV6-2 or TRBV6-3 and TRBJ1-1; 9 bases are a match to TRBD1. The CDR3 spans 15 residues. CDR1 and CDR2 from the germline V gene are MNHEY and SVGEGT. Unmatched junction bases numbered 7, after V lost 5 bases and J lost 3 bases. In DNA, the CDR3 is TGTGCCAGCAGTCCCGCCGGGACAGGGTACACTGAAGCTTTCTTT. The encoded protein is CASSPAGTGYTEAFF.

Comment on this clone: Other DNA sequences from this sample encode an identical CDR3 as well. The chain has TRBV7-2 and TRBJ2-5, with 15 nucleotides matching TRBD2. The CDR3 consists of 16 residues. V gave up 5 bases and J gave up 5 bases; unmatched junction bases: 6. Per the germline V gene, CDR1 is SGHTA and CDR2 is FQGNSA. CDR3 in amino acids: CASSRGLAGGRETQYF. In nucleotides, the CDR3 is TGTGCCAGCAGCAGAGGACTAGCGGGGGGGCGGGAGACCCAGTACTTC.

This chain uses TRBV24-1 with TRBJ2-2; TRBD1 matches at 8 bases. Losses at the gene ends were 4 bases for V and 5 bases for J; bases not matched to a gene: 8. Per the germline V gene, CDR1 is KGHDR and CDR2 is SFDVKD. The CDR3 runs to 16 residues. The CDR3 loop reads CATSEGDRPWTGELFF. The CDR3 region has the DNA TGTGCCACCAGTGAGGGGGACAGGCCCTGGACCGGGGAGCTGTTTTTT.

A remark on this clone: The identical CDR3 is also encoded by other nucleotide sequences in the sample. The CDR3 region is CASSLPGTDTQYF. The CDR3 nucleotides are TGTGCCAGCAGCTTGCCCGGGACAGATACGCAGTATTTT. The gene calls are TRBV5-6 and TRBJ2-3; D unresolved. This CDR3 has 13 residues. The V gene's germline CDR1 is SGHDT and CDR2 YYEEEE. The V gene lost 1 base and the J gene lost 3 bases, with 6 bases spanning the gap.

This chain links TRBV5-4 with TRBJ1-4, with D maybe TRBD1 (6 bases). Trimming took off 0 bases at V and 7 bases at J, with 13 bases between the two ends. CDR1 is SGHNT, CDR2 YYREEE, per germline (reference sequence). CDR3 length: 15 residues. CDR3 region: CASSLGSGASEKLFF. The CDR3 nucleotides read TGTGCCAGCAGCTTGGGCTCAGGGGCGTCTGAAAAACTGTTTTTT.

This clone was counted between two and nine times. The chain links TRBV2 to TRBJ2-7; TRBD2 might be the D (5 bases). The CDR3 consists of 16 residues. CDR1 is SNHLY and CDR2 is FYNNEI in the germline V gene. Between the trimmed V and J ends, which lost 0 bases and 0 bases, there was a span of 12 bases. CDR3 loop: CASSEAGAESSYEQYF. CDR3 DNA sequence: TGTGCCAGCAGTGAAGCAGGAGCGGAGAGCTCCTACGAGCAGTACTTC.

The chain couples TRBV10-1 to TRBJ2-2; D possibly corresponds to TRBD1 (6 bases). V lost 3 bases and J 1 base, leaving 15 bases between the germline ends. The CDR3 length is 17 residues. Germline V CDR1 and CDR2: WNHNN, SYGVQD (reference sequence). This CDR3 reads CASSDPRGTENTGELFF. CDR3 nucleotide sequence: TGCGCCAGCAGTGACCCGAGGGGGACCGAGAACACCGGGGAGCTGTTTTTT.

CDR3 sequence: CASSPPQGTIYF. The CDR3 DNA reads as TGTGCCAGCTCACCACCACAGGGCACCATATATTTT. The chain couples TRBV18 to TRBJ1-3; a weak D match, TRBD1 (6 bases). From germline, CDR1 is KGHSH and CDR2 LQKENI. The CDR3 runs to 12 residues. Trimming removed 0 bases at V and 9 bases at J, with 6 bases between.

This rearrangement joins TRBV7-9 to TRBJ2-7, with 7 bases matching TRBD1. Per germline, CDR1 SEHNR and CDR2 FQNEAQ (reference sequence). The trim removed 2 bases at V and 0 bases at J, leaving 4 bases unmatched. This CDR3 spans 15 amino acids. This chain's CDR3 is CASSLSSGGSYEQYF. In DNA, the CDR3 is TGTGCCAGCAGCTTATCTTCAGGGGGCTCCTACGAGCAGTACTTC.

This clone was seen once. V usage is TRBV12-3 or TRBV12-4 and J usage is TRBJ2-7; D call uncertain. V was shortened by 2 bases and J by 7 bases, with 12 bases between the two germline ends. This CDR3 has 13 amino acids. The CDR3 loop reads CASSLIEPGEQYF. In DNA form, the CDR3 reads TGTGCCAGCAGTTTAATCGAACCCGGGGAGCAGTACTTC.

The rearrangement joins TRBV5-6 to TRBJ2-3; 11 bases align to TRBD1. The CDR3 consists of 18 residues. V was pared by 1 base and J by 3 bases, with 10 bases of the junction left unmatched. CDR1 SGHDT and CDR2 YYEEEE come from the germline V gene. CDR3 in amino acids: CASSLWATGTGGTDTQYF. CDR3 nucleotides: TGTGCCAGCAGCTTGTGGGCCACCGGGACAGGGGGGACAGATACGCAGTATTTT.

The CDR3 DNA reads TGTGCCAGCACCCAGTGGACAGGGAGCAATCAGCCCCAGCATTTT. Amino acid sequence: CASTQWTGSNQPQHF. The V gene is TRBV7-9, the J gene TRBJ1-5; 8 bases map to TRBD1. The ends lost 7 bases at V and 1 base at J; junction bases unmatched: 6. The CDR3 consists of 15 residues. CDR1 and CDR2 (germline): SEHNR, FQNEAQ (reference sequence).

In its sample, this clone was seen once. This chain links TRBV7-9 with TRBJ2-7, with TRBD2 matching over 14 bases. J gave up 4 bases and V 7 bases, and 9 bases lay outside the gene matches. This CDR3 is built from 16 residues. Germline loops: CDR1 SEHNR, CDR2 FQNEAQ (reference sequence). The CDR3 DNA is TGTGCCAGCACCATTGGGACTAGCGGGAGATTGTACGAGCAGTACTTC. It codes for CASTIGTSGRLYEQYF.

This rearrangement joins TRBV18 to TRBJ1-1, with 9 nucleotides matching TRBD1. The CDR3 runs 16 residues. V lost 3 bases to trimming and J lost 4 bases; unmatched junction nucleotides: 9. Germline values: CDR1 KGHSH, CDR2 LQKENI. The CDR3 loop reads CASSPRQGVKGTEAFF. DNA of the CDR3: TGTGCCAGCTCACCCCGACAGGGGGTGAAGGGCACTGAAGCTTTCTTT. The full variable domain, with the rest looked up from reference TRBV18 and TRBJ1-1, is NAGVMQNPRHLVRRRGQEARLRCSPMKGHSHVYWYRQLPEEGLKFMVYLQKENIIDESGMPKERFSAEFPKEGPSILRIQQVVRGDSAAYFCASSPRQGVKGTEAFFGQGTRLTVV.

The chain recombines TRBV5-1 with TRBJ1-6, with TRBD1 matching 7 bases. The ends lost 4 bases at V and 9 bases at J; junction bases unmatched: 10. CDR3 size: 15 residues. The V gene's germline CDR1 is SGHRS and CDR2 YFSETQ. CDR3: CASSPVTGTASPLHF. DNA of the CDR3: TGCGCCAGCAGCCCGGTGACAGGGACGGCTTCACCCCTCCACTTT. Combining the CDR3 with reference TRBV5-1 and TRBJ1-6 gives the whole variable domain KAGVTQTPRYLIKTRGQQVTLSCSPISGHRSVSWYQQTPGQGLQFLFEYFSETQRNKGNFPGRFSGRQFSNSRSEMNVSTLELGDSALYLCASSPVTGTASPLHFGNGTRLTVT.

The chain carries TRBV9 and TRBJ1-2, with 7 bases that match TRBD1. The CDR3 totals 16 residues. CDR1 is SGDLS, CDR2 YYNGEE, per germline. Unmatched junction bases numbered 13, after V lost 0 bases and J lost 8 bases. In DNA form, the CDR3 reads TGTGCCAGCAGCGTAGGACGGCGGACAGGAAATGAGGGCTACACCTTC. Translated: CASSVGRRTGNEGYTF. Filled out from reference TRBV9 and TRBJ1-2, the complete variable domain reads DSGVTQTPKHLITATGQRVTLRCSPRSGDLSVYWYQQSLDQGLQFLIQYYNGEERAKGNILERFSAQQFPDLHSELNLSSLELGDSALYFCASSVGRRTGNEGYTFGSGTRLTVV.

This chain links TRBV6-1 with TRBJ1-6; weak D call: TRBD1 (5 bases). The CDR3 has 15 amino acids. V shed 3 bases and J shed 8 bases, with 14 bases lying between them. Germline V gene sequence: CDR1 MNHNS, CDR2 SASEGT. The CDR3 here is CASSDRASRDSPLHF. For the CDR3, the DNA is TGTGCCAGCAGTGACAGGGCCTCTAGGGATTCACCCCTCCACTTT.

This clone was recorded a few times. CDR3: CASRGGYNEQFF. The CDR3 DNA is TGTGCCAGCCGAGGAGGGTACAATGAGCAGTTCTTC. The chain carries TRBV12-3 or TRBV12-4 and TRBJ2-1; D possibly corresponds to TRBD2 (6 bases). V shed 8 bases and J shed 4 bases, with 9 bases lying between them. The CDR3 is 12 residues long.

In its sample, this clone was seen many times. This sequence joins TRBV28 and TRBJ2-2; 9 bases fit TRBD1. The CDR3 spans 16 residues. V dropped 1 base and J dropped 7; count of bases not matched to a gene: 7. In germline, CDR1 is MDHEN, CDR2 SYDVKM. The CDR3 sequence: CASSLLVQGADGELFF. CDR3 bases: TGTGCCAGCAGTTTATTGGTACAGGGGGCTGACGGGGAGCTGTTTTTT.

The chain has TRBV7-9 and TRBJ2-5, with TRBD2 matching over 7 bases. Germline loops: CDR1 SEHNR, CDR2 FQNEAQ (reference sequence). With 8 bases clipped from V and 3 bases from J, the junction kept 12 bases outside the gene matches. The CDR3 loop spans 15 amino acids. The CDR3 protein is CASAGEGLGEETQYF. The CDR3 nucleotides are TGTGCCAGCGCTGGGGAGGGCTTGGGAGAAGAGACCCAGTACTTC.